This T cell receptor (beta chain) stems from a study of OX40 agonist ivuxolimab in advanced cancers. Overall study context: Previous treatment with anti-PD-1, anti-PD-L1 or anti-CTLA-4 therapy was allowed; more than 35% had received some. The study reported partial responses in three patients: one hepatocellular carcinoma, two cutaneous melanoma.

This table comes from immunoSEQ multiplex PCR, and its TCRdb copy is limited to in-frame clones, with some not included. Of 82,000 or so clones listed, more than 80% are singletons. J lost 2 bases, V lost 2 bases, and 5 bases had no gene match. The CDR3 covers 16 residues. Germline loops: CDR1 MNHNY, CDR2 SVGAGI (reference sequence). General observations from the study: In CD8+ T cells, expanded clones were on average more numerous than in CD4+.

Notes on this clone: Its antigen is undetermined.

The sequencing used CD4+ or CD8+ T cells sorted from blood, collected in a trial of the OX40 agonist ivuxolimab. This chain connects TRBV6-6 to TRBJ2-7, with 11 bases matching TRBD1. The receptor's source is an adult with an advanced solid tumor such as melanoma, head and neck, liver or kidney cancer. DNA of the CDR3: TGTGCCAGCAGTTACAGGGCGGGACAGGGGGCCTACGAGCAGTACTTC. Translated, it gives CASSYRAGQGAYEQYF.